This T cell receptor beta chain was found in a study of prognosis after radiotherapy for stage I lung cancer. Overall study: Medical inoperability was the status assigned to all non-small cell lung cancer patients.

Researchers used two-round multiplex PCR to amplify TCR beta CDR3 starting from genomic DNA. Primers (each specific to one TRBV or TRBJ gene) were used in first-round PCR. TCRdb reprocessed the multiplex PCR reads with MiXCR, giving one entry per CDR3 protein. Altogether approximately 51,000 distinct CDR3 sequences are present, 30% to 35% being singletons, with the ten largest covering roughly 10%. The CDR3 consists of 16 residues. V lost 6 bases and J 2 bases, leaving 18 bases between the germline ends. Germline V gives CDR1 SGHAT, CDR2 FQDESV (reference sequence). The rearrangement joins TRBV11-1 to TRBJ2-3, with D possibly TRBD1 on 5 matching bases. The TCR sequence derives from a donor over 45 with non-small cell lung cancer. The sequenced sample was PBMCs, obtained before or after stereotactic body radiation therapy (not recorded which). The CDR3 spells CASRYTGKKATDTQYF. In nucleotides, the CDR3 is TGTGCCAGCAGATACACAGGCAAAAAGGCCACAGATACGCAGTATTTT.